The clone carrying this T cell receptor beta chain was picked up a small number of times. The antigen is not known. Germline trimming cut 1 base from V and 10 bases from J; bases unmatched to any gene: 9. The CDR3 has 14 residues. Included hyperthyroidism patients were aged 18 to 65 and newly diagnosed (under 2 months' duration). Uncontrolled infections, pregnancy, lactation or other autoimmune diseases led to patient exclusion. The starting material, 10 ml of fresh peripheral blood, provided the PBMCs. The sample is drawn from a study of Graves' ophthalmopathy and Graves' hyperthyroidism. General study results and limits: Most thyroid clonotypes expanded beyond 0.001 frequency were also found in blood.

The study amplified TCR beta CDR3 regions using RNA transcripts. RT-PCR with HTBI primers came first, then second-round multiplex PCR. TCRdb recomputed calls from the multiplex PCR reads with MiXCR, one row per CDR3 protein. The sample yields 680,000 or so distinct CDR3 sequences, about 20% seen once. The V call is TRBV12-3 or TRBV12-4, the J call TRBJ2-7; 8 nucleotides match TRBD1. The sequencing sample was made of peripheral blood. This clonotype originated in a woman younger than 30 with stable Graves' hyperthyroidism. Some clones in this sample may be carry-over from other donors' samples. CDR3 DNA sequence: TGTGCCAGCAGTTTAGGGGTTGGACAGGGTAATCAGTACTTC. Translation gives CASSLGVGQGNQYF.